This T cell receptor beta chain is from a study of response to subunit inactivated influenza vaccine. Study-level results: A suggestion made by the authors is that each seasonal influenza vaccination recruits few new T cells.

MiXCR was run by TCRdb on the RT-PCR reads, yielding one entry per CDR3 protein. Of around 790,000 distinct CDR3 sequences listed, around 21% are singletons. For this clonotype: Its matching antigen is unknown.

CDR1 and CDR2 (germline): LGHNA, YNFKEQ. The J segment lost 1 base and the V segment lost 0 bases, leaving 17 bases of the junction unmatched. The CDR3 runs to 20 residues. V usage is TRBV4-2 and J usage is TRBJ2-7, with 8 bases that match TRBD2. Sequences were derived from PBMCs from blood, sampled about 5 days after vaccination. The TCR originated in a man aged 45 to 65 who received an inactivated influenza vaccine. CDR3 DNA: TGTGCCAGCAGCCAAGATGGCCCCGGAAGCGGGGGAACTTATTCCTACGAGCAGTACTTC. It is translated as CASSQDGPGSGGTYSYEQYF.